A single sample is the source of the 32 T cell receptor beta chains below, sequenced in a study of T cell responses to AZD1222 COVID-19 vaccine. Profiling relied on immunoSEQ multiplex PCR, and the TCRdb table lists in-frame clones only, not all of them. The data show approximately 100,000 clones, around 87% seen once. Sequencing was performed on peripheral blood, taken on day 0 of AZD1222 vaccination. The receptors were sampled from an adult in good health.

This chain connects TRBV30 to TRBJ1-4; D not certain. Germline V lookup: CDR1 GTSNPN, CDR2 SVGIG (reference sequence). Trimming left V 5 bases short and J 3 bases short, with 10 bases between. This CDR3 region has 13 residues. CDR3 loop: CAWGWGANEKLFF. CDR3 DNA: TGTGCCTGGGGGTGGGGAGCTAATGAAAAACTGTTTTTT.

This clone has only one observation. V and J are TRBV4-2 and TRBJ2-3; 7 bases match TRBD1. CDR1 LGHNA and CDR2 YNFKEQ come from the germline V gene. V dropped 3 bases and J dropped 6; count of bases not matched to a gene: 12. The CDR3 sequence is 16 residues long. The CDR3 nucleotides read TGTGCCAGCAGCCAGGCTACGCTCGACAGGGCGGATACGCAGTATTTT. This codes for CASSQATLDRADTQYF.

The chain recombines TRBV9 with TRBJ1-4, with a tentative D call TRBD1 (5 bases). V was shortened by 0 bases and J by 6 bases, with 12 bases between the two germline ends. CDR3 size: 15 residues. The V gene's germline CDR1 is SGDLS and CDR2 YYNGEE. The CDR3 here is CASSVGAGSDEKLFF. The CDR3 coding sequence is TGTGCCAGCAGCGTAGGGGCAGGGAGTGATGAAAAACTGTTTTTT.

The rearrangement links TRBV6-5 to TRBJ2-2, with 8 bases lining up with TRBD1. The CDR3 loop spans 15 amino acids. Germline-derived CDR1 and CDR2 are MNHEY and SVGAGI. With 6 bases clipped from V and 2 bases from J, the junction kept 5 bases outside the gene matches. CDR3 nucleotide sequence: TGTGCCAGCAGCGGGACAGGTCTAAACACCGGGGAGCTGTTTTTT. Its translation: CASSGTGLNTGELFF.

V and J are TRBV24-1 and TRBJ1-2, with D perhaps matching TRBD1 (6 bases). The CDR3 has 14 amino acids. Between the trimmed V and J ends, which lost 5 bases and 4 bases, there was a span of 13 bases. The germline CDR1 and CDR2 sequences are KGHDR and SFDVKD. The CDR3 here is CATSGGQLFYGYTF. The CDR3 DNA reads as TGTGCCACCAGTGGGGGGCAACTATTCTATGGCTACACCTTC.

This sequence joins TRBV5-1 and TRBJ2-3, with D possibly being TRBD1 (6 bases). Trimming removed 0 bases at V and 3 bases at J, with 14 bases between. CDR3 size: 16 residues. Germline V CDR1 and CDR2: SGHRS, YFSETQ. The CDR3 protein is CASSLGTELRTDTQYF. The DNA for the CDR3 is TGCGCCAGCAGCTTGGGGACAGAGCTACGAACAGATACGCAGTATTTT.

CDR3 protein: CASSWGQGSFQPQHF. In DNA, the CDR3 is TGTGCCAGCAGTTGGGGCCAGGGGTCGTTTCAGCCCCAGCATTTT. The chain carries TRBV28 and TRBJ1-5; D might be TRBD1 (6 bases). CDR3 length: 15 residues. V lost 4 bases, J lost 6 bases, and 16 bases lay in between. Germline V gene sequence: CDR1 MDHEN, CDR2 SYDVKM.

The gene calls are TRBV4-3 and TRBJ2-7; D may be TRBD2 (5 bases). Germline assignment: CDR1 LGHNA and CDR2 YSLEER. Trimming cost V 0 bases and J 3 bases, with 15 bases left between them. This CDR3 region has 16 residues. The chain's CDR3 is CASSQEASGLLYEQYF. Here the CDR3 DNA reads TGCGCCAGCAGCCAAGAGGCCTCCGGACTTCTCTACGAGCAGTACTTC.

CDR3 loop: CASRHRATNEKLFF. In DNA form, the CDR3 reads TGTGCCAGCAGGCACAGGGCAACTAATGAAAAACTGTTTTTT. The chain has TRBV7-9 and TRBJ1-4; D may be TRBD1 (6 bases). The germline V gene encodes CDR1 SEHNR and CDR2 FQNEAQ (reference sequence). The CDR3 runs to 14 residues. Trimming cost V 6 bases and J 0 bases, with 8 bases left between them.

This chain connects TRBV5-1 to TRBJ2-7; TRBD2 matches 7 bases. CDR3 length: 15 residues. V shed 4 bases, J shed 2 bases, and the junction held 9 bases outside the gene matches. Germline CDR1 SGHRS, CDR2 YFSETQ. CDR3 nucleotide sequence: TGCGCCAGCAGCCCCCGGGGGGATTCGGCCTACGAGCAGTACTTC. Translation: CASSPRGDSAYEQYF.

This clone was observed a single time. The rearrangement links TRBV7-2 to TRBJ2-7; 11 bases line up with TRBD2. CDR3 size: 18 residues. V was pared by 1 base and J by 0 bases, with 8 bases of the junction left unmatched. The germline V gene has CDR1 SGHTA and CDR2 FQGNSA. CDR3 in amino acids: CASSLGVLAGGSSYEQYF. The CDR3 DNA reads TGTGCCAGCAGCTTAGGAGTCCTAGCGGGGGGCTCCTCCTACGAGCAGTACTTC.

J is TRBJ1-3 and V is TRBV4-2; TRBD1 is a possible D gene (6 bases). CDR3 length: 15 amino acids. Looked up from germline, CDR1 is LGHNA and CDR2 is YNFKEQ. Trimming shortened V by 4 bases and J by 3 bases, and 13 bases separated the two germline ends. In nucleotides, the CDR3 is TGTGCCAGCAGCCGCGAAGGGGGGGGTGGAAACACCATATATTTT. Amino acid sequence: CASSREGGGGNTIYF.

A word on this clone: The junction departs from germline at one end; a sequencing error may be responsible. The chain carries TRBV5-1 and TRBJ1-1; D gene unclear. This CDR3 is built from 13 residues. Per the germline V gene, CDR1 is SGHRS and CDR2 is YFSETQ. CDR3 coding DNA: TGCGCCAGCAGCTTGGCTTGGAGCACTGAGGCTTTCTTT. Translation: CASSLAWSTEAFF.

The chain joins TRBV28 to TRBJ1-4; D unclear. The CDR3 is 14 amino acids. Trimming pared 5 bases from V and 4 bases from J, leaving 11 bases between. Per germline, CDR1 MDHEN and CDR2 SYDVKM. CDR3 sequence: CASSVQGLNEKLFF. The CDR3 nucleotides read TGTGCCAGCAGTGTACAAGGACTTAATGAAAAACTGTTTTTT.

The chain couples TRBV5-4 to TRBJ2-1; D is perhaps TRBD1 (7 bases). This CDR3 contains 12 residues. From germline, CDR1 is SGHNT and CDR2 YYREEE (reference sequence). Trimming pared 4 bases from V and 9 bases from J, leaving 11 bases between. The CDR3 DNA sequence: TGTGCCAGCAGCCGGCAGGGGGGTGAGCAGTTCTTC. Its protein product is CASSRQGGEQFF. The full variable domain, with the rest looked up from reference TRBV5-4 and TRBJ2-1, is ETGVTQSPTHLIKTRGQQVTLRCSSQSGHNTVSWYQQALGQGPQFIFQYYREEENGRGNFPPRFSGLQFPNYSSELNVNALELDDSALYLCASSRQGGEQFFGPGTRLTVL.

The chain employs TRBV2 and TRBJ2-7, with D maybe TRBD1 (6 bases). V was cut by 0 bases and J by 7 bases, with 10 bases left in between. Germline V gives CDR1 SNHLY, CDR2 FYNNEI. The CDR3 has 13 amino acids. Here the CDR3 reads CASSEALDREQYF. The CDR3 nucleotides are TGTGCCAGCAGTGAAGCGCTCGACAGGGAGCAGTACTTC.

The chain carries TRBV28 and TRBJ1-1; TRBD1 is a possible D gene (5 bases). The CDR3 has 14 residues. Germline V lookup: CDR1 MDHEN, CDR2 SYDVKM. The germline V and J ends were trimmed by 8 bases and 0 bases, with 13 bases remaining between them. The CDR3 loop reads CASAGGGLNTEAFF. CDR3 nucleotide sequence: TGTGCCAGCGCAGGCGGGGGACTGAACACTGAAGCTTTCTTT.

The chain recombines TRBV28 with TRBJ1-1; 12 positions agree with TRBD1. CDR3 length: 14 amino acids. The germline gives CDR1 MDHEN, CDR2 SYDVKM. V trimming: 5 bases; J trimming: 9 bases; junction bases outside the gene matches: 7. In DNA form, the CDR3 reads TGTGCCAGCAGTCCGGGGACAGGGGGCATGCAAGCTTTCTTT. Translating it yields CASSPGTGGMQAFF.

The J gene is TRBJ1-1, the V gene TRBV28; no firm D call. V was cut by 7 bases and J by 0 bases, with 9 bases left in between. CDR1 and CDR2 (germline): MDHEN, SYDVKM. The CDR3 runs 13 residues. The CDR3 loop reads CASKESMNTEAFF. As DNA, the CDR3 is TGTGCCAGCAAGGAGTCTATGAACACTGAAGCTTTCTTT.

Only one count was recorded for this clone. J is TRBJ2-3 and V is TRBV4-1; 8 bases map to TRBD2. V gave up 6 bases and J gave up 6 bases; unmatched junction bases: 8. Looked up from germline, CDR1 is MGHRA and CDR2 is YSYEKL. The CDR3 sequence is 14 residues long. This chain's CDR3 is CASRLSGGGDTQYF. The CDR3 bases are TGCGCCAGCAGACTTAGCGGCGGGGGGGATACGCAGTATTTT.

CDR3 sequence reads: CASSFGPRDTQYF. The CDR3 DNA reads TGTGCCAGCAGCTTCGGACCCCGAGATACGCAGTATTTT. The chain links TRBV7-9 to TRBJ2-3; D is uncertain. This CDR3 is 13 amino acids long. V was trimmed by 3 bases and J by 5 bases, leaving 9 bases between them. CDR1 SEHNR and CDR2 FQNEAQ come from the germline V gene (reference sequence).

This chain links TRBV18 with TRBJ1-1; maybe TRBD1 (6 bases). Trimming stripped 3 bases from V and 1 base from J, with 9 bases between. This CDR3 has 14 amino acids. In germline, CDR1 is KGHSH, CDR2 LQKENI. CDR3 loop: CASSPGTPNTEAFF. CDR3 sequence (DNA): TGTGCCAGCTCACCCGGGACACCGAACACTGAAGCTTTCTTT. Drawing the rest from reference TRBV18 and TRBJ1-1, the complete variable domain is NAGVMQNPRHLVRRRGQEARLRCSPMKGHSHVYWYRQLPEEGLKFMVYLQKENIIDESGMPKERFSAEFPKEGPSILRIQQVVRGDSAAYFCASSPGTPNTEAFFGQGTRLTVV.

The chain recombines TRBV18 with TRBJ2-7; no clear D. The V gene lost 3 bases and the J gene lost 0 bases, with 12 bases spanning the gap. The germline V gene has CDR1 KGHSH and CDR2 LQKENI. CDR3 length: 15 amino acids. CDR3 in DNA: TGTGCCAGCTCACCGGTGGCAGAAAACTCCTACGAGCAGTACTTC. It yields the protein CASSPVAENSYEQYF.

The V and J genes are TRBV30 and TRBJ1-2; unclear D gene. Trimming took 2 bases from V and 1 from J, leaving 5 bases between them. Germline-derived CDR1 and CDR2 are GTSNPN and SVGIG (reference sequence). The CDR3 is 12 residues long. The CDR3 DNA is TGTGCCTGGAGTTACTTTAACTATGGCTACACCTTC. Amino acids: CAWSYFNYGYTF.

This rearrangement joins TRBV10-1 to TRBJ1-6; D is possibly TRBD1 (6 bases). CDR1 and CDR2 (germline): WNHNN, SYGVQD (reference sequence). The CDR3 is 14 amino acids. V was cut by 6 bases and J by 7 bases, with 13 bases left in between. In DNA, the CDR3 is TGCGCCAGCAGCAGGGGACGGATCAATTCACCCCTCCACTTT. This translates into CASSRGRINSPLHF.

V gene TRBV7-9 combines with J gene TRBJ2-2; D uncertain. The CDR3 is made up of 13 amino acids. Germline V CDR1 and CDR2: SEHNR, FQNEAQ (reference sequence). V was shortened by 1 base and J by 7 bases, with 7 bases between the two germline ends. The CDR3 nucleotides read TGTGCCAGCAGCTTAGAGGCTTTCGGGGAGCTGTTTTTT. Amino acids: CASSLEAFGELFF. The full variable domain, completed using reference TRBV7-9 and TRBJ2-2, is DTGVSQNPRHKITKRGQNVTFRCDPISEHNRLYWYRQTLGQGPEFLTYFQNEAQLEKSRLLSDRFSAERPKGSFSTLEIQRTEQGDSAMYLCASSLEAFGELFFGEGSRLTVL.

This clone showed up just once. The chain recombines TRBV5-6 with TRBJ1-1; D not certain. Germline lookup yields CDR1 SGHDT and CDR2 YYEEEE. V lost 4 bases and J 3 bases, leaving 19 bases between the germline ends. CDR3 length: 16 amino acids. The CDR3 DNA follows: TGTGCCAGCAGCGTTAGTATCGCTAATGGAGACACTGAAGCTTTCTTT. Translating it yields CASSVSIANGDTEAFF.

This sequence joins TRBV5-1 and TRBJ1-1, with D maybe TRBD1 (6 bases). Germline V gives CDR1 SGHRS, CDR2 YFSETQ. CDR3 size: 14 residues. Trimming removed 4 bases at V and 7 bases at J, with 17 bases between. CDR3 coding DNA: TGCGCCAGCAGCCTCACCTCTTTACAGGGTGAAGCTTTCTTT. The encoded protein is CASSLTSLQGEAFF.

The chain links TRBV2 to TRBJ1-2, with 8 bases matching TRBD1. The germline V gene encodes CDR1 SNHLY and CDR2 FYNNEI. J was trimmed by 1 base and V by 6 bases; bases with no gene match: 4. This CDR3 region has 14 residues. In nucleotides, the CDR3 is TGTGCCAGCAGCGACGGACAGGGTAACTATGGCTACACCTTC. Residues: CASSDGQGNYGYTF.

This sequence joins TRBV27 and TRBJ2-3; 9 nucleotides line up with TRBD2. Unmatched junction bases numbered 4, after V lost 5 bases and J lost 4 bases. Germline V gene sequence: CDR1 MNHEY, CDR2 SMNVEV (reference sequence). The CDR3 loop spans 14 amino acids. Here the CDR3 DNA reads TGTGCCAGCAGTGGTGCGGGGGGGGCAGATACGCAGTATTTT. This translates into CASSGAGGADTQYF.

V and J are TRBV7-2 and TRBJ2-7; the match to TRBD1 covers 7 bases. J lost 0 bases, V lost 4 bases, and 3 bases had no gene match. The CDR3 sequence is 14 residues long. CDR1 and CDR2 (germline): SGHTA, FQGNSA. The CDR3 region is CASSSGQLSYEQYF. Here the CDR3 DNA reads TGTGCCAGCAGCTCGGGACAGCTCTCCTACGAGCAGTACTTC.

In nucleotides, the CDR3 is TGTGCCAGCCGCGGACAGGGCGCCCGGAGTAATTCACCCCTCCACTTT. Translation: CASRGQGARSNSPLHF. J is TRBJ1-6 and V is TRBV27, with 8 bases fitting TRBD1. J gave up 6 bases and V 8 bases, and 12 bases lay outside the gene matches. Per the germline V gene, CDR1 is MNHEY and CDR2 is SMNVEV (reference sequence). The CDR3 has 16 amino acids.